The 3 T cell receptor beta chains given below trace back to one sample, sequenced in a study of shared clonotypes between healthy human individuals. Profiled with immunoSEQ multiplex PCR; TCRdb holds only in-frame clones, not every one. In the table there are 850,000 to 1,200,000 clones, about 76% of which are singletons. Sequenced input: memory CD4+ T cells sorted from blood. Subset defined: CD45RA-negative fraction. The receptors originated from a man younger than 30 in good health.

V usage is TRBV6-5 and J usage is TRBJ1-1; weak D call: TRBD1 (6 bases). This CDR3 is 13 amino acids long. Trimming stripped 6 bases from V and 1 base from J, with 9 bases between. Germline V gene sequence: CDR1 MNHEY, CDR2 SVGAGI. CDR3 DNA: TGTGCCAGCAGCACCAGGGGGAACACTGAAGCTTTCTTT. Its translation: CASSTRGNTEAFF.

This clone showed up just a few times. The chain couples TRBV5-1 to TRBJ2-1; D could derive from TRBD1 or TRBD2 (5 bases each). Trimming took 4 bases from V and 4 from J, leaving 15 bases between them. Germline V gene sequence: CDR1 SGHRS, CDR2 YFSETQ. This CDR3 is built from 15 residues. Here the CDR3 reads CASSLGTSIYNEQFF. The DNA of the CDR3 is TGCGCCAGCAGCCTAGGGACCAGCATTTACAATGAGCAGTTCTTC.

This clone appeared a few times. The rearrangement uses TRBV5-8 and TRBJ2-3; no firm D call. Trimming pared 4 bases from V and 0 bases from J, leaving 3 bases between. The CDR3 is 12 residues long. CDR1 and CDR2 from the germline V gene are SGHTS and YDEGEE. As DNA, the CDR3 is TGTGCCAGCAGCATGAGCACAGATACGCAGTATTTT. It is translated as CASSMSTDTQYF. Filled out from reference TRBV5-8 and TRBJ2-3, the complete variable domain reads EAGVTQSPTHLIKTRGQQATLRCSPISGHTSVYWYQQALGLGLQFLLWYDEGEERNRGNFPPRFSGRQFPNYSSELNVNALELEDSALYLCASSMSTDTQYFGPGTRLTVL.